Listed below are T cell receptor beta chains from one sample, sequenced in a study of blood T cells in healthy people across ages. A single record per CDR3 protein comes from TCRdb applying MiXCR to the 5' RACE reads. Of fewer than 1 million distinct CDR3 sequences in the sample, about 42% were seen once. The source material was blood. The receptors were sampled from a man in his sixties in good health. Each CDR3 is given with its conserved first and last residue. D genes are given only for firm matches. A clone size is listed for some rows: how often the clone was seen (once, few, many), or a class if it is expanded.

>TRBD2|NA|TRBV20-1|TRBJ2-7
TGCAGTGCTAGAGATCGAGGCGGGGGATCCTACGAGCAGTACTTC
CSARDRGGGSYEQYF
>NA|NA|TRBV19|TRBJ1-5
TGTGCCAGTAAAGGGCAGTTCAATCAGCCCCAGCATTTT
CASKGQFNQPQHF
>NA|NA|TRBV6-2/TRBV6-3|TRBJ2-1
TGTGCCAGCAGTTACTTGGGTGAGGACTACAATGAGCAGTTCTTC
CASSYLGEDYNEQFF
>NA|NA|TRBV24-1|TRBJ2-3
TGTGCCACCAGTGACCTTGGGACCCCGAGTACGCAGTATTTT
CATSDLGTPSTQYF
>NA|few|TRBV5-1|TRBJ2-1
TGCGCCAGCAGCCCAGGGAGCGGCCTTTACAATGAGCAGTTCTTC
CASSPGSGLYNEQFF
>NA|NA|TRBV4-1|TRBJ2-5
TGCGCCAGCAGCCCCCAACAGGCCACCGGGGAGACCCAGTACTTC
CASSPQQATGETQYF
>NA|many|TRBV7-7|TRBJ2-5
TGTGCCAGCAGCCTCGCAGGGTTCCAAGAGACCCAGTACTTC
CASSLAGFQETQYF
>NA|NA|TRBV4-1|TRBJ2-7
TGCGCCAGCAGCCCCCCTGGGGTTGAGTACTTC
CASSPPGVEYF
>TRBD2|NA|TRBV4-1|TRBJ2-5
TGCGCCAGCAGCCACCTCGGACTAGAAGAGACCCAGTACTTC
CASSHLGLEETQYF
>NA|few|TRBV20-1|TRBJ1-5
TGCAGTACCGGGAGGGTCAATCAGCCCCAGCATTTT
CSTGRVNQPQHF
>NA|medium-sized|TRBV6-5|TRBJ2-6
TGTGCCAGCAGTTACTCCCAGACATCAGCCAACGTCCTGACTTTC
CASSYSQTSANVLTF
>NA|NA|TRBV2|TRBJ1-2
TGTGCCAGCAGCGAACGGGACCGCGGCACCTTC
CASSERDRGTF
>NA|many|TRBV7-2|TRBJ1-2
TGTGCCAGCAGCTTAGCGGGCGGAACTAACTATGGCTACACCTTC
CASSLAGGTNYGYTF
>NA|NA|TRBV7-6|TRBJ1-6
TGTGCCAGCAGCGCCGGGGCTCCAGGCGGTCCACCCCTCCACTTT
CASSAGAPGGPPLHF
>NA|few|TRBV4-3|TRBJ1-6
TGCGCCAGCAGCCAAGATGGGGGCGGTAATTCACCCCTCCACTTT
CASSQDGGGNSPLHF
>NA|NA|TRBV6-1|TRBJ2-5
TGTGCCTGCAGTGCCTTCGGTGGGGGTTCGGGAGAGACCCAGTACTTC
CACSAFGGGSGETQYF
>TRBD2|NA|TRBV3-1|TRBJ2-5
TGTGCCACCGTGCAGCGGGACGTCCAAGAGACCCAGTACTTC
CATVQRDVQETQYF
>TRBD1|NA|TRBV7-2|TRBJ2-3
TGTGCCAGCAGACCGGGACAGGGAAGTGGGGATACGCAGTATTTT
CASRPGQGSGDTQYF
>NA|NA|TRBV2|TRBJ2-3
TGTGCCAGCAGTTCCCCAGCCCCCCCAACAGATACGCAGTATTTT
CASSSPAPPTDTQYF
>TRBD1|few|TRBV28|TRBJ2-5
TGTGCCAGCAGGGGGGGACAGGTCCAAGAGACCCAGTACTTC
CASRGGQVQETQYF